This TCR beta chain was identified in a study of T-cell memory formation after mild COVID-19. The germline V gene has CDR1 SGHTA and CDR2 FQGTGA. Losses at the gene ends were 6 bases for V and 4 bases for J; bases not matched to a gene: 16. The CDR3 runs to 18 residues. TCRdb independently ran MiXCR on the 5' RACE reads; one entry per CDR3 protein. The table records 380,000 or so distinct CDR3 sequences, around 13% of them present only once. As for this clonotype: Its antigen is undetermined.

Whole-study results and caveats: Pre-infection memory held some responding clones, suggesting pre-existing cross-reactive T cells responded. A second wave of clones peaked on day 37, and their SARS-CoV-2 specificity went unconfirmed. Later expanders leaned CD4+, whereas day 15 to 85 contracting clones were balanced CD4/CD8.

The V call is TRBV7-3, the J call TRBJ2-2; 8 bases are a match to TRBD1. The material sequenced was PBMCs or a T cell subset sorted from them (not recorded which). The TCR was taken from a young man who had mild COVID-19 (a few samples of this study predate the infection). Cell type and time point are not known. CDR3 DNA: TGTGCCAGCAGACCCCAGGGGGCGCCGGTGAGGGGCACCGGGGAGCTGTTTTTT. As protein: CASRPQGAPVRGTGELFF.